This T cell receptor beta chain was captured by sequencing in a study of CD8+ T cells in alopecia areata listed by TCRdb under 2018. For context, the study as a whole: Treated patients were enrolled in an open-label pilot trial of oral tofacitinib, 5 to 10 mg twice daily, for moderate-to-severe alopecia areata. Patients stayed on tofacitinib for 6 to 18 months and then had 6 months of follow-up off drug so that delayed response and recurrence could be assessed. Biopsies were taken from tofacitinib-treated patients at baseline and at 4 and 24 weeks of treatment, and a later scalp biopsy was taken in several of the tofacitinib-treated patients. TCRbeta CDR3 regions were amplified by immunoSEQ multiplex PCR using 35 Vbeta forward and 13 Jbeta reverse primers. In humans, TCRbeta sequencing was performed on scalp tissue and on sorted CD4+ and CD8+ peripheral blood T cells from healthy controls and from patients with patchy or totalis/universalis alopecia areata. Clonality in the scalp was compared among normal scalp (n=4), patchy alopecia areata scalp (n=8), and alopecia totalis/universalis scalp (n=8). In both human patients and the C3H/HeJ mouse model, the study applied high-throughput TCRbeta sequencing to look at T cell clonal expansion in alopecia areata. The SALT score, which quantifies the percentage of affected scalp surface area, was used to measure disease severity in treated patients. RNA came from the PAXgene miRNA kit for fixed scalp, the miRNeasy kit for PBMCs, and the RNeasy kit for mouse skin.

Via the germline V gene (reference sequence), CDR1 is MNHEY and CDR2 SMNVEV. The cysteine opens and the phenylalanine closes a CDR3 of 17 amino acids. Only CDR3 DNA remains: 51 bases, in frame from the first base. Germline trimming amounts to 0 bases on V and 2 bases on J, with 9 as the count of junction bases outside the gene matches. The library was prepared using the immunoSEQ multiplex PCR assay. RNA was extracted from all samples and reverse transcribed into cDNA, which served as template for TCR sequencing. SuperScript III was used to make first-strand cDNA, primed with a 2:1 mix of oligo-dT and random hexamers. A synthetic immune receptor repertoire was used to measure amplification bias, and any remaining bias was corrected computationally. Per the original workflow: Raw reads were preprocessed for error removal, and CDR3 was defined according to IMGT conventions as running from the conserved cysteine to phenylalanine. Clonality was computed by normalizing Shannon entropy by log2 of the number of productive unique TCRs and subtracting the result from 1. Scalp TCRbeta sequences were cross-referenced with sorted blood CD4 and CD8 repertoires so that the CD4 or CD8 identity of scalp clones could be inferred. TCRdb holds this immuneACCESS table with in-frame rearrangements only. Some clones are missing; in checked studies, unresolved V genes explain under half, and the rest has no known cause. V, J and clone size are taken as reported in that table, and D and trimming were inferred from the DNA itself. This sample is represented by a few hundred thousand clones; 35% to 40% of them were singletons. The ten largest make up under 0.55% of the sample.

In light of the paper, this sample's treatment or condition label describes: oral pan-JAK inhibitor, 5-10 mg twice daily. Lesional scalp punch biopsies and peripheral blood were obtained from alopecia areata patients. After PBMCs were isolated by density centrifugation and stained for CD3, CD4 and CD8, a FACSAria was used to sort CD4+ and CD8+ T cells. This clone is a singleton in its sample. Its cognate antigen has yet to be identified. No base quality information exists; no much larger clone differs at one position. Overall study results and their limits: Unlike mouse skin, where gammadelta T cells dominate, normal human skin contains resident alphabeta T cells that get sequenced too, which complicates analysis of the scalp TCR repertoire. Lesional scalp, especially in alopecia totalis/universalis, showed higher clonality and more expanded CD8+ clones than normal scalp, suggesting antigenic drive. Because the treated cohort was small and had just a single nonresponder, larger studies are needed to establish links between baseline CD8+ expansion and response. With tofacitinib, both scalp clonality and the number of expanded CD8+ clones among the top 100 scalp clones went down significantly. Many expanded lesional clones persisted in scalp and blood during tofacitinib treatment, which may partly explain relapse after stopping treatment. TCR sequences shared between patients were less clear than in mice, possibly partly because of HLA diversity in the patient population.

Specimen: CD4+ T cells sorted from blood, collected at roughly week 30, from a patient treated with tofacitinib. The clonotype was recovered from a human donor with alopecia areata. This chain joins TRBV27 to TRBJ2-7; 8 bases in the middle match TRBD2. The encoded CDR3 is CASSLSLWSGRAYEQYF. The DNA sequence follows: TGTGCCAGCAGTTTATCGCTTTGGTCCGGGAGGGCCTACGAGCAGTACTTC.